This T cell receptor beta chain is from a study of blood T cell repertoires in COVID-19 (dated by TCRdb to 2018 to 2020). Turning to the overall study: Samples from collaborators originated in the United States, Italy and Spain and spanned both the acute and convalescent phases of COVID-19. The prospective study material was composed of cDNA or gDNA derived from T cells, B-cell-depleted T cells, or PBMCs. Deeply sampled blood TCRbeta repertoires from subjects exposed to, actively infected with, or recovered from COVID-19 were included in the dataset. The repertoires were released in a freely available public database intended as a resource for research on the immune response to SARS-CoV-2. The samples were drawn from two sources: the first 160 participants of the ongoing ImmuneRACE study, and 1,000 to 1,500 subjects contributed by 6 global collaborators. Nearly every sample came with metadata listing a de-identified subject ID, COVID-19 status, age in years and sex. Where available, HLA class I and class II types were taken from metadata supplied by the sample provider and were not determined by assay-based typing. Results the study describes overall, beyond this receptor: Clinical and demographic metadata were provided uncurated, with the amount varying by source and participant.

As concerns this clone: What this receptor recognizes is not known. No much larger clone is present one base from it, and per-base qualities are unavailable.

The CDR3 sequence holds 15 residues, the cysteine and phenylalanine included. Left in the record is the CDR3 DNA by itself, 45 bases read in frame from the first base. From the germline V gene, CDR1 is SNHLY and CDR2 is FYNNEI. V lost 6 bases and J lost 5 bases, and the count of bases not matched to a germline gene is 6. Whole blood was collected in K2EDTA tubes by collaborating institutions according to the institutions' own protocols. For TCRbeta analysis, collaborators shipped samples in one of three forms: frozen whole blood, isolated PBMCs, or DNA extracted from either of those sample types. The immunoSEQ Assay, a bias-controlled multiplex PCR, was used to amplify TCRbeta CDR3 regions from genomic DNA. Per the source publication's procedure: Within the assay, amplification of reference gene primers was used to estimate how many nucleated cells each sample contained. Sequence reads were collapsed and filtered to measure the absolute abundance of every unique TCRbeta CDR3 rearrangement. For each sample, productive Simpson clonality was calculated as the square root of Simpson's diversity index across productive rearrangements. TCRdb obtained this table from immuneACCESS and retained in-frame rearrangements with V and J assigned. These tables miss some clones; where compared with another copy, unresolved V genes account for less than half of the shortfall, and the remainder is unexplained. From that table come the V and J calls and clone size; the DNA was used to work out D and trimming. Present in this sample are some 41,000 clones, roughly 84% of which were seen just once. The ten largest make up 10% to 15% of the sample.

Sequencing used peripheral blood. The rearrangement joined TRBV2 to TRBJ2-1, with 11 middle bases fitting TRBD1. The receptor comes from a man aged 60 to 69 with active COVID-19. The nucleotides read TGTGCCAGCAGGGAAACGGGACAGGGGGACAATGAGCAGTTCTTC. This is translated as CASRETGQGDNEQFF. Outside the CDR3, residues come from the reference TRBV2 and TRBJ2-1 proteins, so the full variable domain is: EPEVTQTPSHQVTQMGQEVILRCVPISNHLYFYWYRQILGQKVEFLVSFYNNEISEKSEIFDDQFSVERPDGSNFTLKIRSTKLEDSAMYFCASRETGQGDNEQFFGPGTRLTVL.